This TCR beta chain was sequenced during a study of a mutant IDH1 vaccine in newly diagnosed glioma. The overall study: Vaccination began 4-6 weeks post radiotherapy alone, or with temozolomide cycles. Treated patients, averaging about 40 years, were 62.5% male and around 40% female. General study points: Pseudoprogression apparently lacked any relation to changes in top peripheral T cell clonotypes.

Time point: week 11, during vaccination. Vaccine doses each comprised 300 ug of mutant IDH1 20-mer peptide, with topical imiquimod. Germline V gene data show CDR1 as SGHTA and CDR2 as FQGNSA. Trimming took off 3 bases at V and 3 bases at J, with 13 bases between the two ends. This CDR3 spans 15 amino acids. About this clone: Its antigen is currently unknown.

Here immunoSEQ multiplex PCR was the method, and the copy in TCRdb shows in-frame clones only, minus some. The repertoire holds about 62,000 clones, with roughly 90% as singletons. The specimen comprised PBMCs, sampled from a glioma patient whose treatment included an IDH1 peptide vaccine. V is TRBV7-2 and J is TRBJ2-3, with D possibly matching TRBD2 (5 bases). This clonotype was sampled from a man aged 35-49 years with glioma. CDR3 coding DNA: TGTGCCAGCAGCTTCTACGGGGTCGGGACAGATACGCAGTATTTT. It translates to CASSFYGVGTDTQYF.